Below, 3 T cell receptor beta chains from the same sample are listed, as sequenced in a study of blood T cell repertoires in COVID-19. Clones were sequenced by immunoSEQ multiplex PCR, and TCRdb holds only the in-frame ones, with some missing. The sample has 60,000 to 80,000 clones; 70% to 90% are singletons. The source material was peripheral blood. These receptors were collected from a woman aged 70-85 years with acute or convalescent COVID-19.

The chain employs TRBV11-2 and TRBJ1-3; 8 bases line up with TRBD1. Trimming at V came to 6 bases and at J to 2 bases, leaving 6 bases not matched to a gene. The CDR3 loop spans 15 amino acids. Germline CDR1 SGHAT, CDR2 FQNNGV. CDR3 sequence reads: CASSPLQGAGNTIYF. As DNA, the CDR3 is TGTGCCAGCAGTCCTCTACAGGGGGCTGGAAACACCATATATTTT. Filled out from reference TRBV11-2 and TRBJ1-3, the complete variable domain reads EAGVAQSPRYKIIEKRQSVAFWCNPISGHATLYWYQQILGQGPKLLIQFQNNGVVDDSQLPKDRFSAERLKGVDSTLKIQPAKLEDSAVYLCASSPLQGAGNTIYFGEGSWLTVV.

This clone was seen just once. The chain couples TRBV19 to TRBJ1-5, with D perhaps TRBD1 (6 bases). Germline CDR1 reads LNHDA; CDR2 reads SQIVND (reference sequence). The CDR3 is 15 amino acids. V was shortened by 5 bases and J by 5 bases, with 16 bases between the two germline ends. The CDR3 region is CASSWQGLSHQPQHF. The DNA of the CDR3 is TGTGCCAGTAGTTGGCAGGGGTTGAGCCATCAGCCCCAGCATTTT. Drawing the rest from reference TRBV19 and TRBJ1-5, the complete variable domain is DGGITQSPKYLFRKEGQNVTLSCEQNLNHDAMYWYRQDPGQGLRLIYYSQIVNDFQKGDIAEGYSVSREKKESFPLTVTSAQKNPTAFYLCASSWQGLSHQPQHFGDGTRLSIL.

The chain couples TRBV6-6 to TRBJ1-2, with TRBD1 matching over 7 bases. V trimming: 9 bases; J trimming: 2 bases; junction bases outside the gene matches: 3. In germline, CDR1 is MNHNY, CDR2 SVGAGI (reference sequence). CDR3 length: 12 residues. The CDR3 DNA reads TGTGCCAGTATGACAGGGAACTATGGCTACACCTTC. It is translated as CASMTGNYGYTF.